A single sample is the source of the 16 T cell receptor beta chains below, sequenced in a study of cytomegalovirus exposure and HLA in healthy donors. Researchers ran the PCR with 60 Vbeta and 13 Jbeta primers. Sequencing used immunoSEQ multiplex PCR; TCRdb keeps in-frame clones, though not all of them. The sample yields around 100,000 clones, 60% to 80% seen once. Sequenced material: PBMCs. The receptors originated from a woman under 40 in good health and CMV-seropositive.

The chain combines TRBV19 with TRBJ2-7; D remains ambiguous. The CDR3 loop spans 14 amino acids. The germline gives CDR1 LNHDA, CDR2 SQIVND (reference sequence). V was clipped by 3 bases and J by 0 bases, with 9 bases between them. The CDR3 bases are TGTGCCAGTAGTATCACACAGAGCTCCTACGAGCAGTACTTC. This translates into CASSITQSSYEQYF.

This clone was counted between two and nine times. This rearrangement joins TRBV2 to TRBJ2-2; D might be TRBD1 (5 bases). The CDR3 has 15 amino acids. Between the trimmed V and J ends, which lost 5 bases and 7 bases, there was a span of 17 bases. Germline assignment: CDR1 SNHLY and CDR2 FYNNEI. The CDR3 here is CASSSWTLRGGELFF. DNA of the CDR3: TGTGCCAGCAGTTCCTGGACCCTTAGGGGCGGGGAGCTGTTTTTT.

This clone was seen more than once but under ten times. The chain links TRBV7-9 to TRBJ2-7; D call uncertain. The CDR3 consists of 13 residues. V dropped 5 bases and J dropped 2 bases, with 10 bases sitting between them. Germline V CDR1 and CDR2: SEHNR, FQNEAQ (reference sequence). CDR3: CASSLSSAYEQYF. The CDR3 DNA sequence: TGTGCCAGCAGCCTCTCCTCGGCCTACGAGCAGTACTTC.

The CDR3 nucleotides are TGTGCCAGCAGCTTAGGCTCCCCAGCGCGGTACGAGCAGTACTTC. Its protein is CASSLGSPARYEQYF. The chain links TRBV13 to TRBJ2-5; no clear D gene. The end of the DNA aligns better with TRBJ2-7, so the J call may be wrong. Germline CDR1 reads PRHDT; CDR2 reads FYEKMQ (reference sequence). This CDR3 spans 15 amino acids.

The chain joins TRBV19 to TRBJ1-3; D may be TRBD1 (6 bases). The CDR3 has 14 amino acids. V lost 9 bases and J lost 2, with 14 bases in between. Germline V CDR1 and CDR2: LNHDA, SQIVND (reference sequence). CDR3 in amino acids: CASISGATGNTIYF. DNA for the CDR3: TGTGCCAGCATATCAGGGGCCACTGGAAACACCATATATTTT.

The chain combines TRBV6-6 with TRBJ2-1; 9 bases fit TRBD2. The germline V gene encodes CDR1 MNHNY and CDR2 SVGAGI (reference sequence). J lost 6 bases, V lost 7 bases, and 4 bases had no gene match. The CDR3 contains 13 residues. The DNA for the CDR3 is TGTGCCAGCACTCCGACTAGCGGCAATGAGCAGTTCTTC. Its translation: CASTPTSGNEQFF.

The chain couples TRBV6-4 to TRBJ2-7, with 12 bases lining up with TRBD2. Germline values: CDR1 MRHNA, CDR2 SNTAGT. The CDR3 loop spans 17 amino acids. V shed 5 bases and J 0 bases; nucleotides not matched to a gene: 8. CDR3 sequence reads: CASSQTRTSGNSYEQYF. The CDR3 region has the DNA TGTGCCAGCAGTCAGACGAGGACTAGCGGGAACTCCTACGAGCAGTACTTC.

This rearrangement joins TRBV6-6 to TRBJ2-5, with TRBD1 matching 9 bases. Unmatched junction bases numbered 4, after V lost 0 bases and J lost 14 bases. CDR3 length: 12 amino acids. Germline loops: CDR1 MNHNY, CDR2 SVGAGI (reference sequence). This CDR3 reads CASSYSTDRGYF. The CDR3 DNA reads as TGTGCCAGCAGTTACTCGACGGACAGGGGTTACTTC.

This clone was recorded once. This chain connects TRBV5-6 to TRBJ1-2; the D is unclear. The CDR3 has 14 residues. Germline-derived CDR1 and CDR2 are SGHDT and YYEEEE. V dropped 0 bases and J dropped 4 bases, with 10 bases sitting between them. In nucleotides, the CDR3 is TGTGCCAGCAGCTTGGTGAGGGTGCCCTATGGCTACACCTTC. Translation: CASSLVRVPYGYTF. Combining the CDR3 with reference TRBV5-6 and TRBJ1-2 gives the whole variable domain DAGVTQSPTHLIKTRGQQVTLRCSPKSGHDTVSWYQQALGQGPQFIFQYYEEEERQRGNFPDRFSGHQFPNYSSELNVNALLLGDSALYLCASSLVRVPYGYTFGSGTRLTVV.

This clone has only one observation. The chain is built from TRBV2 and TRBJ1-1; 8 bases align to TRBD1. Germline V lookup: CDR1 SNHLY, CDR2 FYNNEI. V shed 6 bases and J 3 bases; nucleotides not matched to a gene: 9. This CDR3 has 15 amino acids. In DNA form, the CDR3 reads TGTGCCAGCAGGACTTGGACAGGGCGTGACACTGAAGCTTTCTTT. Its translation: CASRTWTGRDTEAFF.

V and J are TRBV27 and TRBJ2-1; 9 bases map to TRBD2. The CDR3 length is 15 residues. V shed 2 bases, J shed 5 bases, and the junction held 4 bases outside the gene matches. Germline V gives CDR1 MNHEY, CDR2 SMNVEV (reference sequence). CDR3 in DNA: TGTGCCAGCAGTTTAAGGCTAGCGGGGAACAATGAGCAGTTCTTC. Translating it yields CASSLRLAGNNEQFF.

In this sample, this clone turned up once. The chain uses TRBV29-1 and TRBJ2-3; D unclear. V was pared by 4 bases and J by 1 base, with 6 bases between. This CDR3 comprises 12 residues. The germline V gene has CDR1 SQVTM and CDR2 ANQGSEA. CDR3 bases: TGCAGCGTTGGCGGTGGCACAGATACGCAGTATTTT. Translated: CSVGGGTDTQYF.

This chain links TRBV5-1 with TRBJ2-5; tentatively, D is TRBD2 (5 bases). The J call is uncertain, as TRBJ2-7 better fits the DNA end. Germline V gene lookup returns CDR1 SGHRS and CDR2 YFSETQ. The CDR3 spans 12 residues. CDR3 region: CASSSGNYEQYF. Here the CDR3 DNA reads TGCGCCAGCAGCTCGGGGAACTACGAGCAGTACTTC.

The sample holds a few counts of this clone. Written as DNA, the CDR3 is TGCGCCAGCAGCCCGAAAAGCGGGAGTCGGGCCGAGCAGTACTTC. It is translated as CASSPKSGSRAEQYF. V is TRBV5-1 and J is TRBJ2-7; 8 nucleotides align to TRBD2. CDR1 is SGHRS, CDR2 YFSETQ, per germline. The CDR3 is made up of 15 amino acids. With 4 bases clipped from V and 6 bases from J, the junction kept 12 bases outside the gene matches.

The chain joins TRBV30 to TRBJ2-1; D perhaps matches TRBD2 (5 bases). Trimming left V 0 bases short and J 9 bases short, with 9 bases between. Germline V gives CDR1 GTSNPN, CDR2 SVGIG (reference sequence). There are 12 residues in the CDR3. CDR3 region: CAWSVGGGEQFF. The CDR3 DNA reads as TGTGCCTGGAGTGTTGGAGGTGGTGAGCAGTTCTTC.

As to this clone: The junction departs from the called germline gene at one end, perhaps through a read error. The chain joins TRBV29-1 to TRBJ1-2; unclear D gene. Germline CDR1 is SQVTM and CDR2 is ANQGSEA. There are 12 residues in the CDR3. The CDR3 DNA is TGCAGCGTCACGGAGATGGTGGATGGCTACATCTTC. This sequence encodes CSVTEMVDGYIF. The whole variable domain, remainder taken from reference TRBV29-1 and TRBJ1-2, is SAVISQKPSRDICQRGTSLTIQCQVDSQVTMMFWYRQQPGQSLTLIATANQGSEATYESGFVIDKFPISRPNLTFSTLTVSNMSPEDSSIYLCSVTEMVDGYIFGSGTRLTVV.